Shown below are 11 T cell receptor beta chains from a single sample sequenced in a study of T cell responses to AZD1222 COVID-19 vaccine. Sequencing was performed with immunoSEQ multiplex PCR; in TCRdb, only in-frame clones are kept and a portion is missing. Among about 120,000 clones listed, 87% were seen once. This material consisted of peripheral blood, taken on day 0 of AZD1222 vaccination. These receptors all stem from an adult in good health.

The chain links TRBV7-2 to TRBJ1-2; D gene uncertain. The CDR3 has 17 residues. Germline CDR1 SGHTA, CDR2 FQGNSA. V lost 0 bases and J lost 2, with 16 bases in between. CDR3 in amino acids: CASSLASGLRPNYGYTF. The DNA for the CDR3 is TGTGCCAGCAGCTTAGCGAGTGGGCTCCGCCCCAACTATGGCTACACCTTC. Combining the CDR3 with reference TRBV7-2 and TRBJ1-2 gives the whole variable domain GAGVSQSPSNKVTEKGKDVELRCDPISGHTALYWYRQSLGQGLEFLIYFQGNSAPDKSGLPSDRFSAERTGGSVSTLTIQRTQQEDSAVYLCASSLASGLRPNYGYTFGSGTRLTVV.

V gene TRBV19 combines with J gene TRBJ1-5; a possible D gene is TRBD1 (6 bases). Germline V lookup: CDR1 LNHDA, CDR2 SQIVND (reference sequence). The CDR3 consists of 17 residues. V was shortened by 6 bases and J by 4 bases, with 22 bases between the two germline ends. CDR3 residues: CASSYGQGPGWNQPQHF. The CDR3 DNA reads as TGTGCCAGTAGCTATGGGCAGGGGCCCGGTTGGAATCAGCCCCAGCATTTT. Full variable domain (outside the CDR3, taken from reference TRBV19 and TRBJ1-5): DGGITQSPKYLFRKEGQNVTLSCEQNLNHDAMYWYRQDPGQGLRLIYYSQIVNDFQKGDIAEGYSVSREKKESFPLTVTSAQKNPTAFYLCASSYGQGPGWNQPQHFGDGTRLSIL.

CDR3 loop: CASSPRLASYNEQFF. The CDR3 DNA sequence: TGTGCCAGCAGTCCAAGACTAGCAAGCTACAATGAGCAGTTCTTC. The chain combines TRBV6-1 with TRBJ2-1; the match to TRBD2 covers 7 bases. J was trimmed by 3 bases and V by 5 bases; bases with no gene match: 7. The CDR3 is 15 residues long. Germline V CDR1 and CDR2: MNHNS, SASEGT.

The V and J genes are TRBV19 and TRBJ1-5; maybe TRBD1 (5 bases). Germline V gives CDR1 LNHDA, CDR2 SQIVND (reference sequence). The CDR3 runs to 13 residues. The V gene lost 5 bases and the J gene lost 7 bases, with 12 bases spanning the gap. The CDR3 sequence: CASSLRVQQPQHF. Written as DNA, the CDR3 is TGTGCCAGTAGTCTCAGGGTACAGCAGCCCCAGCATTTT.

The chain couples TRBV4-1 to TRBJ2-7; possibly TRBD2 for D (5 bases). Deletions cut 0 bases from V and 4 bases from J, with 10 bases between. The germline V gene has CDR1 MGHRA and CDR2 YSYEKL. The length of the CDR3 is 14 residues. CDR3 region: CASSQERVRYEQYF. CDR3 DNA sequence: TGCGCCAGCAGCCAAGAGCGGGTCCGATACGAGCAGTACTTC.

J is TRBJ1-5 and V is TRBV28; no clear D. V dropped 5 bases and J dropped 1 base, with 15 bases sitting between them. This CDR3 contains 16 residues. CDR1 is MDHEN, CDR2 SYDVKM, per germline. Written as DNA, the CDR3 is TGTGCCAGCAGTCCTACTAGGATCCTGAGCAATCAGCCCCAGCATTTT. Translating gives CASSPTRILSNQPQHF.

V usage is TRBV7-3 and J usage is TRBJ2-2, with D possibly TRBD2 on 6 matching bases. Germline CDR1 and CDR2: SGHTA and FQGTGA. The germline V and J ends were trimmed by 5 bases and 4 bases, with 17 bases remaining between them. CDR3 length: 16 amino acids. The chain's CDR3 is CASSHGVGGSTGELFF. The CDR3 bases are TGTGCCAGCAGCCATGGAGTGGGGGGTAGCACCGGGGAGCTGTTTTTT.

The genes are TRBV25-1 and TRBJ1-6, with unresolved D. The V end lost 2 bases, the J end lost 10 bases, and 12 bases lay between the germline ends. The CDR3 has 14 amino acids. Germline V gene lookup returns CDR1 MGHDK and CDR2 SYGVNS. CDR3 DNA sequence: TGTGCCAGCAGTGAAGCGGGGATGGGGTCACCCCTCCACTTT. It encodes CASSEAGMGSPLHF.

The V call is TRBV7-2, the J call TRBJ2-5; TRBD1 is a possible D gene (8 bases). V gave up 5 bases and J gave up 5 bases, with 18 bases separating them. Germline V lookup: CDR1 SGHTA, CDR2 FQGNSA. The CDR3 length is 15 residues. The DNA for the CDR3 is TGTGCCAGCAGCCCACAGGGGGGGTCACGGGAGACCCAGTACTTC. Protein product: CASSPQGGSRETQYF.

This chain links TRBV10-3 with TRBJ2-1, with 7 bases aligning to TRBD2. Germline V CDR1 and CDR2: ENHRY, SYGVKD. The V segment lost 2 bases and the J segment 12 bases; nucleotides outside the gene matches: 4. This CDR3 spans 12 amino acids. The CDR3 loop is CAISEAGGGQFF. CDR3 nucleotides: TGTGCCATCAGTGAGGCTGGGGGGGGGCAGTTCTTC.

The chain is built from TRBV6-5 and TRBJ1-4; no firm D call. The CDR3 is 14 amino acids. Deletions cut 5 bases from V and 6 bases from J, with 13 bases between. Germline loops: CDR1 MNHEY, CDR2 SVGAGI. Here the CDR3 reads CASSIRWSDEKLFF. The DNA for the CDR3 is TGTGCCAGCAGTATAAGGTGGTCGGATGAAAAACTGTTTTTT.